The present T cell receptor (beta chain) was sequenced within a study of cytomegalovirus exposure and HLA in healthy donors. The PCR employed 60 Vbeta primers together with 13 Jbeta primers. Methods used by the authors: A follow-up analysis tallied tens of millions of unique TCR beta chains, some 11 million shared. Libraries were prepared by immunoSEQ multiplex PCR; TCRdb keeps only in-frame clonotypes and omits some of them. V and J calls plus clone size are reproduced from that table; the DNA served to infer D and trimming. Counted here are some 84,000 clones, under 85% occurring once; the ten biggest clones make up about 2%. The germline V gene has CDR1 ENHRY and CDR2 SYGVKD. This CDR3 has 20 amino acids. The ends lost 2 bases at V and 2 bases at J; junction bases unmatched: 18.

Sample: PBMCs. The J gene is TRBJ1-2, the V gene TRBV10-3; 9 bases map to TRBD1. This receptor was identified in a boy aged 5-17 years in good health and CMV-seronegative. The CDR3 DNA is TGTGCCATCAGTGAGCCGATAAGGACCCAGGGGGGACAGGGAAACTATGGCTACACCTTC. Translation: CAISEPIRTQGGQGNYGYTF.